A single sample gave rise to the 25 T cell receptor beta chains below, sequenced in a study of shared T cell receptors in the human thymus. Repertoires were generated with immunoSEQ multiplex PCR, while TCRdb's copy carries only in-frame clones and drops some. Among roughly 550,000 clones, around 78% were seen once, and the ten largest hold approximately 0.013%. These sequences were also reported in another study, on human thymus T cells.

Sequencing was performed on thymocytes. Receptors originate from a boy in the first two years of life with a congenital heart defect.

The chain couples TRBV30 to TRBJ1-6; a possible D gene is TRBD1 (5 bases). Trimming shortened V by 3 bases and J by 6 bases, and 12 bases separated the two germline ends. The germline V gene has CDR1 GTSNPN and CDR2 SVGIG (reference sequence). The CDR3 runs 14 residues. DNA for the CDR3: TGTGCCTGGAGCGAACGACAGTTTAATTCACCCCTCCACTTT. It is translated as CAWSERQFNSPLHF.

This clone has just a few counts. The chain joins TRBV5-6 to TRBJ2-7, with 8 nucleotides matching TRBD2. The junction had 4 bases not matched to a gene; V was cut back by 5 bases and J by 6 bases. This CDR3 has 12 residues. Germline values: CDR1 SGHDT, CDR2 YYEEEE. The CDR3 bases are TGTGCCAGCAGATCAAGCGGGAGCGAGCAGTACTTC. It yields the protein CASRSSGSEQYF.

The V gene is TRBV27, the J gene TRBJ2-5, with 7 bases fitting TRBD1. The tail of the sequence fits TRBJ2-7 better, so the J call may be wrong. This CDR3 contains 14 residues. In germline, CDR1 is MNHEY, CDR2 SMNVEV (reference sequence). CDR3 sequence: CASSKGTVSYEQYF. CDR3 DNA: TGTGCCAGCAGTAAGGGGACAGTCTCCTACGAGCAGTACTTC.

The V and J genes are TRBV29-1 and TRBJ2-1; D is perhaps TRBD2 (6 bases). Trimming left V 4 bases short and J 0 bases short, with 13 bases between. From germline, CDR1 is SQVTM and CDR2 ANQGSEA. This CDR3 contains 15 residues. The CDR3, as DNA: TGCAGCGTTGGTGGCGGGAAGGCCTCCTACAATGAGCAGTTCTTC. The encoded protein is CSVGGGKASYNEQFF.

The chain employs TRBV19 and TRBJ2-7; a possible D gene is TRBD2 (6 bases). V lost 2 bases, J lost 4 bases, and 18 bases lay in between. Germline loops: CDR1 LNHDA, CDR2 SQIVND (reference sequence). This CDR3 region has 16 residues. The CDR3: CASSISLAGSRYEQYF. In DNA, the CDR3 is TGTGCCAGTAGTATATCCCTGGCGGGGAGCCGATACGAGCAGTACTTC.

This clone was picked up one time. The J gene is TRBJ1-2, the V gene TRBV10-3, with 7 bases that match TRBD1. Trimming cost V 7 bases and J 6 bases; bases outside gene matches: 8. CDR3 length: 13 residues. The germline V gene has CDR1 ENHRY and CDR2 SYGVKD. The chain's CDR3 is CAITSDRDDGYTF. CDR3 bases: TGTGCCATCACCTCCGACAGGGACGATGGCTACACCTTC.

The CDR3 DNA follows: TGTGCCAGCAGCCCGGGGTACAGGGCTTCGTACAATGAGCAGTTCTTC. As protein: CASSPGYRASYNEQFF. V is TRBV5-6 and J is TRBJ2-1, with D tentatively TRBD1 (6 bases). V dropped 4 bases and J dropped 4 bases, with 18 bases sitting between them. The germline CDR1 and CDR2 sequences are SGHDT and YYEEEE. This CDR3 has 16 residues.

This clone is a singleton in its sample. The V call is TRBV7-6, the J call TRBJ2-7; 9 bases map to TRBD1. V lost 1 base, J lost 3 bases, and 4 bases stayed unmatched. The CDR3 has 15 amino acids. Germline-derived CDR1 and CDR2 are SGHVS and FNYEAQ. CDR3 amino acids: CASSLGGQGSYEQYF. CDR3 bases: TGTGCCAGCAGCTTAGGGGGACAGGGAAGCTACGAGCAGTACTTC.

The chain is built from TRBV6-1 and TRBJ2-7; 8 bases are shared with TRBD2. V gave up 6 bases and J gave up 2 bases; unmatched junction bases: 9. The CDR3 runs to 15 residues. The germline V gene encodes CDR1 MNHNS and CDR2 SASEGT. The DNA for the CDR3 is TGTGCCAGCAGCCCCGGGGGGGGCGCCCCCTACGAGCAGTACTTC. Its translation is CASSPGGGAPYEQYF.

The V gene is TRBV28, the J gene TRBJ2-5; the match to TRBD1 covers 8 bases. Germline values: CDR1 MDHEN, CDR2 SYDVKM. V lost 10 bases and J lost 5; bases outside the gene matches: 24. CDR3 size: 18 residues. The CDR3 region has the DNA TGTGCCACCAAACGTCTGAGACAGGGGACCGGGGGAATGGAGACCCAGTACTTC. It yields the protein CATKRLRQGTGGMETQYF.

The V call is TRBV29-1, the J call TRBJ2-4, with TRBD1 matching over 7 bases. Germline values: CDR1 SQVTM, CDR2 ANQGSEA. The V and J ends lost 6 bases and 0 bases, in that order; junction bases with no gene match: 8. The CDR3 has 15 amino acids. This CDR3 is CSVADRMIAKNIQYF. The CDR3, as DNA: TGCAGCGTCGCGGACAGGATGATAGCCAAAAACATTCAGTACTTC.

This sequence joins TRBV19 and TRBJ2-1; D is unresolved. Germline V gene sequence: CDR1 LNHDA, CDR2 SQIVND (reference sequence). V was trimmed by 9 bases and J by 3 bases, leaving 18 bases between them. This CDR3 spans 15 amino acids. Here the CDR3 DNA reads TGTGCCAGCCATGACTCGGTTCGCAGCTACAATGAGCAGTTCTTC. It encodes CASHDSVRSYNEQFF.

The rearrangement uses TRBV27 and TRBJ2-1; 7 bases line up with TRBD2. J gave up 4 bases and V 3 bases, and 21 bases lay outside the gene matches. The CDR3 is 20 residues long. Germline CDR1 reads MNHEY; CDR2 reads SMNVEV (reference sequence). The CDR3 bases are TGTGCCAGCAGTTTTGTCTACGGGAGGACAACAAGGGAGGAGTACAATGAGCAGTTCTTC. Its translation: CASSFVYGRTTREEYNEQFF.

The chain couples TRBV27 to TRBJ1-2, with TRBD1 matching 8 bases. V was clipped by 6 bases and J by 6 bases; unmatched bases: 9. The CDR3 consists of 14 residues. Germline CDR1 is MNHEY and CDR2 is SMNVEV (reference sequence). This chain's CDR3 is CASRPPGQGHGYTF. The CDR3 DNA is TGTGCCAGCAGGCCCCCCGGACAGGGACATGGCTACACCTTC.

The chain couples TRBV10-1 to TRBJ2-5; 9 nucleotides agree with TRBD1. Germline V gives CDR1 WNHNN, CDR2 SYGVQD (reference sequence). Trimming at V came to 6 bases and at J to 4 bases, leaving 6 bases not matched to a gene. The CDR3 totals 14 residues. The CDR3 DNA reads TGCGCCAGCAGCCCGGACAGGGGACGAGAGACCCAGTACTTC. As protein: CASSPDRGRETQYF.

The J gene is TRBJ2-7, the V gene TRBV28, with D perhaps matching TRBD2 (6 bases). Germline V CDR1 and CDR2: MDHEN, SYDVKM. V lost 8 bases, J lost 3 bases, and 17 bases lay in between. This CDR3 comprises 14 residues. CDR3 bases: TGTGCCAGCGGAATAGACCGGGAGATCTACGAGCAGTACTTC. Amino acid sequence: CASGIDREIYEQYF.

This clone was picked up a small number of times. The chain carries TRBV18 and TRBJ1-2, with D possibly being TRBD1 (6 bases). Germline V gene lookup returns CDR1 KGHSH and CDR2 LQKENI. CDR3 length: 15 amino acids. V was pared by 3 bases and J by 4 bases, with 15 bases between. The CDR3 spells CASSPRDRMVYGYTF. The CDR3 bases are TGTGCCAGCTCACCCCGCGACAGGATGGTCTATGGCTACACCTTC.

The sample holds a few counts of this clone. The chain is built from TRBV30 and TRBJ1-2; D is unresolved. This CDR3 contains 16 residues. Germline V gives CDR1 GTSNPN, CDR2 SVGIG (reference sequence). Deletions cut 2 bases from V and 4 bases from J, with 20 bases between. The CDR3 is CAWSPPLRHDPYGYTF. The CDR3 region has the DNA TGTGCCTGGAGTCCTCCATTACGACATGACCCCTATGGCTACACCTTC.

The rearrangement joins TRBV6-5 to TRBJ1-2; D is uncertain. The V and J ends lost 0 bases and 8 bases respectively, with 10 bases between them. The CDR3 contains 13 residues. Per the germline V gene, CDR1 is MNHEY and CDR2 is SVGAGI. Written as DNA, the CDR3 is TGTGCCAGCAGTTACTCTTGGGAGTACGGCTACACCTTC. Protein sequence: CASSYSWEYGYTF.

The genes are TRBV7-2 and TRBJ2-7; 10 nucleotides align to TRBD2. The CDR3 length is 18 residues. V was clipped by 5 bases and J by 4 bases; unmatched bases: 17. Germline CDR1 SGHTA, CDR2 FQGNSA. CDR3 loop: CASSHTSPLAGVLYEQYF. CDR3 nucleotides: TGTGCCAGCAGCCATACCAGTCCTCTAGCGGGGGTCTTATACGAGCAGTACTTC.

The gene calls are TRBV4-1 and TRBJ2-2; D may be TRBD1 (5 bases). V gave up 8 bases and J gave up 5 bases, with 12 bases separating them. The CDR3 has 13 amino acids. Germline values: CDR1 MGHRA, CDR2 YSYEKL. The CDR3 bases are TGCGCCAGCTCTCCTACAGGAACCGGGGAGCTGTTTTTT. It specifies CASSPTGTGELFF.

The sample holds one count of this clone. This sequence joins TRBV6-5 and TRBJ2-7; 9 nucleotides align to TRBD1. Unmatched junction bases numbered 9, after V lost 4 bases and J lost 8 bases. Germline assignment: CDR1 MNHEY and CDR2 SVGAGI. CDR3 length equals 14 residues. CDR3 nucleotides: TGTGCCAGCAGTTCCCGACGGACAGGGGAGAAGCAGTACTTC. Translation: CASSSRRTGEKQYF.

The rearrangement joins TRBV4-3 to TRBJ2-3; the match to TRBD2 covers 7 bases. CDR3 length: 17 residues. The ends lost 2 bases at V and 2 bases at J; junction bases unmatched: 10. Looked up from germline, CDR1 is LGHNA and CDR2 is YSLEER. In DNA, the CDR3 is TGCGCCAGCAGCCAAATACCCACGGGGGGAACCACAGATACGCAGTATTTT. Residues: CASSQIPTGGTTDTQYF.

The CDR3 spells CASTLYEQYF. CDR3 DNA: TGCGCCAGCACCCTGTACGAGCAGTACTTC. The chain links TRBV5-1 to TRBJ2-7; D unresolved. Germline assignment: CDR1 SGHRS and CDR2 YFSETQ. With 6 bases removed from V and 4 bases from J, the gap between germline ends came to 5 bases. This CDR3 is built from 10 residues.

V and J are TRBV5-4 and TRBJ2-1; 13 nucleotides line up with TRBD2. CDR1 is SGHNT, CDR2 YYREEE, per germline (reference sequence). The CDR3 runs 16 residues. Unmatched junction bases numbered 10, after V lost 4 bases and J lost 9 bases. The CDR3 DNA sequence: TGTGCCAGCAGCCTAAGGACTAGCGGGAGCCCCGCTGAGCAGTTCTTC. It encodes CASSLRTSGSPAEQFF.